The next 21 T cell receptor beta chains were all read from a single sample in a study of blood T cell repertoires in COVID-19. The table came from immunoSEQ multiplex PCR; TCRdb's copy has only in-frame clones and leaves some out. The sample lists roughly 200,000 clones, over 80% occurring once. Sequenced sample: PBMCs or T cells enriched from blood (not recorded which). All receptors come from a man aged 30-40 years who had recovered from COVID-19.

The chain recombines TRBV11-2 with TRBJ2-7; D may be TRBD2 (6 bases). V dropped 5 bases and J dropped 3 bases, with 17 bases sitting between them. The CDR3 runs 15 residues. The V gene's germline CDR1 is SGHAT and CDR2 FQNNGV. The DNA for the CDR3 is TGTGCCAGCAGCCCTCATCTGGAGGGCCTCTACGAGCAGTACTTC. Protein sequence: CASSPHLEGLYEQYF. Full variable domain (remainder filled in from reference TRBV11-2 and TRBJ2-7): EAGVAQSPRYKIIEKRQSVAFWCNPISGHATLYWYQQILGQGPKLLIQFQNNGVVDDSQLPKDRFSAERLKGVDSTLKIQPAKLEDSAVYLCASSPHLEGLYEQYFGPGTRLTVT.

This clone is a singleton in its sample. CDR3 sequence reads: CASSPGLAGVDGKIEQFF. CDR3 DNA sequence: TGTGCCAGCTCGCCGGGACTAGCGGGAGTTGACGGCAAAATCGAGCAGTTCTTC. The chain joins TRBV18 to TRBJ2-1; 14 bases agree with TRBD2. The CDR3 has 18 amino acids. The trim removed 6 bases at V and 10 bases at J, leaving 17 bases unmatched. CDR1 KGHSH and CDR2 LQKENI come from the germline V gene.

CDR3: CASSGWRADYGYTF. The CDR3 DNA is TGCGCCAGCAGCGGATGGAGGGCCGACTATGGCTACACCTTC. The chain combines TRBV5-1 with TRBJ1-2; D gene ambiguous. CDR3 size: 14 residues. Trimming took 4 bases from V and 3 from J, leaving 13 bases between them. Germline CDR1 SGHRS, CDR2 YFSETQ. Using reference TRBV5-1 and TRBJ1-2 for the parts outside the CDR3, the full variable domain is KAGVTQTPRYLIKTRGQQVTLSCSPISGHRSVSWYQQTPGQGLQFLFEYFSETQRNKGNFPGRFSGRQFSNSRSEMNVSTLELGDSALYLCASSGWRADYGYTFGSGTRLTVV.

This chain links TRBV28 with TRBJ1-2; D remains unclear. This CDR3 is built from 14 residues. Germline CDR1 is MDHEN and CDR2 is SYDVKM. V shed 2 bases and J shed 4 bases, with 11 bases lying between them. The CDR3 DNA reads as TGTGCCAGCAGTTTACGGAGTCAAAGCTATGGCTACACCTTC. It translates to CASSLRSQSYGYTF.

The J gene is TRBJ1-5, the V gene TRBV28; possibly TRBD1 for D (5 bases). CDR3 length: 20 amino acids. V shed 5 bases and J shed 0 bases, with 26 bases lying between them. Germline CDR1 MDHEN, CDR2 SYDVKM. CDR3 in DNA: TGTGCCAGCAGTAATTCCCGGGGGGTACGGAAGAATTATAGCAATCAGCCCCAGCATTTT. Translating it yields CASSNSRGVRKNYSNQPQHF.

The CDR3 loop reads CSVDLYRGTDTQYF. The CDR3 DNA sequence: TGCAGCGTTGATCTCTACAGGGGTACAGATACGCAGTATTTT. This chain connects TRBV29-1 to TRBJ2-3, with 7 bases that match TRBD1. The V gene end was trimmed by 3 bases and the J gene end by 3 bases; junction bases not matched to a gene: 6. Germline CDR1 and CDR2: SQVTM and ANQGSEA. The CDR3 runs 14 residues.

V gene TRBV14 combines with J gene TRBJ2-7, with D uncertain. V gave up 4 bases and J gave up 2 bases, with 12 bases separating them. CDR1 and CDR2 (germline): SGHDN, FVKESK. CDR3 length equals 14 residues. The CDR3 coding sequence is TGTGCCAGCAGCCCGAACCCGGGTCCCTACGAGCAGTACTTC. It is translated as CASSPNPGPYEQYF.

The chain uses TRBV6-5 and TRBJ2-7; 12 bases map to TRBD1. The V gene end was trimmed by 5 bases and the J gene end by 3 bases; junction bases not matched to a gene: 2. The CDR3 is 14 residues long. Looked up from germline, CDR1 is MNHEY and CDR2 is SVGAGI. The CDR3 here is CASSRDRGRYEQYF. CDR3 in DNA: TGTGCCAGCAGTAGGGACAGGGGGCGCTACGAGCAGTACTTC.

This clone was found once. The V and J genes are TRBV2 and TRBJ1-1, with D possibly TRBD1 on 6 matching bases. V lost 3 bases and J lost 1, with 9 bases in between. Germline CDR1 and CDR2: SNHLY and FYNNEI. The CDR3 spans 14 residues. The CDR3 coding sequence is TGTGCCAGCAGTGAGGACAGACCGAACACTGAAGCTTTCTTT. Translation gives CASSEDRPNTEAFF.

This clone was counted between two and nine times. The V call is TRBV6-5, the J call TRBJ1-5; D unclear. CDR1 and CDR2 from the germline V gene are MNHEY and SVGAGI. The CDR3 loop spans 11 amino acids. In DNA, the CDR3 is TGTGCGAGTGGTAGCAATCAGCCCCAGCATTTT. This gives the protein CASGSNQPQHF.

The rearrangement links TRBV19 to TRBJ2-3; 8 bases map to TRBD1. The CDR3 covers 19 residues. V shed 5 bases, J shed 0 bases, and the junction held 16 bases outside the gene matches. The germline gives CDR1 LNHDA, CDR2 SQIVND (reference sequence). The CDR3 nucleotides read TGTGCCAGTAGTCGAAAGCCGGGACAGGCTTCCTCTAGCACAGATACGCAGTATTTT. Protein: CASSRKPGQASSSTDTQYF.

The chain uses TRBV4-1 and TRBJ1-3; D is perhaps TRBD1 (5 bases). The CDR3 is 18 residues long. The V gene lost 0 bases and the J gene lost 1 base, with 16 bases spanning the gap. Germline assignment: CDR1 MGHRA and CDR2 YSYEKL. The CDR3 nucleotides read TGCGCCAGCAGCCAAGACAAGCCCCTGGGGGGATCTGGAAACACCATATATTTT. Translated, it gives CASSQDKPLGGSGNTIYF.

CDR3 sequence reads: CASSLDEGLASGSDTQYF. The CDR3 nucleotides are TGTGCCAGCAGCTTAGATGAGGGCCTAGCGTCTGGTTCAGATACGCAGTATTTT. The chain employs TRBV11-2 and TRBJ2-3, with D perhaps TRBD2 (6 bases). The V end lost 0 bases, the J end lost 4 bases, and 20 bases lay between the germline ends. The germline V gene encodes CDR1 SGHAT and CDR2 FQNNGV. The CDR3 is made up of 18 amino acids.

The chain uses TRBV27 and TRBJ2-2, with D perhaps matching TRBD2 (6 bases). The CDR3 contains 14 residues. Germline V gives CDR1 MNHEY, CDR2 SMNVEV (reference sequence). Trimming took off 6 bases at V and 7 bases at J, with 15 bases between the two ends. The CDR3 DNA is TGTGCCAGCAGGTCGATACTAGCTGACGGGGAGCTGTTTTTT. Amino acid sequence: CASRSILADGELFF.

V gene TRBV6-2 or TRBV6-3 combines with J gene TRBJ2-2; no definite D call. This CDR3 contains 15 residues. V gave up 6 bases and J gave up 2 bases, with 13 bases separating them. CDR1 MNHEY and CDR2 SVGEGT come from the germline V gene. CDR3 in amino acids: CASSSDWVNTGELFF. In DNA, the CDR3 is TGTGCCAGCAGCAGTGACTGGGTCAACACCGGGGAGCTGTTTTTT.

The chain recombines TRBV19 with TRBJ1-1; 9 bases line up with TRBD1. This CDR3 contains 15 residues. The V gene's germline CDR1 is LNHDA and CDR2 SQIVND (reference sequence). Losses at the gene ends were 3 bases for V and 2 bases for J; bases not matched to a gene: 4. CDR3 residues: CASSIGTGYNTEAFF. CDR3 bases: TGTGCCAGTAGTATCGGGACAGGGTACAACACTGAAGCTTTCTTT.

This chain uses TRBV5-4 with TRBJ2-1, with 8 bases identical to TRBD1. This CDR3 has 19 residues. With V trimmed by 0 bases and J by 4 bases, 15 bases remained unmatched. Germline CDR1 reads SGHNT; CDR2 reads YYREEE (reference sequence). CDR3 residues: CASSLVGQGRSGSYNEQFF. The CDR3 coding sequence is TGTGCCAGCAGCTTGGTCGGACAGGGAAGATCTGGGTCTTACAATGAGCAGTTCTTC.

The chain joins TRBV29-1 to TRBJ2-1, with D hard to call. Trimming removed 0 bases from V and 3 bases from J, with 3 bases in between. The CDR3 length is 12 residues. From germline, CDR1 is SQVTM and CDR2 ANQGSEA. CDR3 nucleotide sequence: TGCAGCGTTGAAGATATCTACAATGAGCAGTTCTTC. Its translation is CSVEDIYNEQFF.

This chain joins TRBV7-2 and TRBJ2-7, with 10 positions matching TRBD1. Trimming took 2 bases from V and 4 from J; bases not matched to a gene: 8. The CDR3 has 16 residues. Germline-derived CDR1 and CDR2 are SGHTA and FQGNSA. CDR3 nucleotides: TGTGCCAGCAGCTTACAAATCGGACAGGGGGGATACGAGCAGTACTTC. Its translation is CASSLQIGQGGYEQYF.

The chain recombines TRBV11-2 with TRBJ1-2, with TRBD1 as a possible D gene (6 bases). This CDR3 contains 19 residues. CDR1 and CDR2 (germline): SGHAT, FQNNGV. Trimming cost V 3 bases and J 5 bases, with 28 bases left between them. CDR3 sequence (DNA): TGTGCCAGCAGCTTGTTCTTACAGGCGGGGGGCGTAAGAGATTATGGCTACACCTTC. Translated: CASSLFLQAGGVRDYGYTF.

CDR3 nucleotides: TGTGCCAGCAGCTTATGGGACACTCTCCTCCAAGAGACCCAGTACTTC. This codes for CASSLWDTLLQETQYF. The rearrangement joins TRBV7-9 to TRBJ2-5, with D tentatively TRBD1 (6 bases). Germline CDR1 SEHNR, CDR2 FQNEAQ (reference sequence). Deletions cut 2 bases from V and 1 base from J, with 14 bases between. The CDR3 loop spans 16 amino acids.